This T cell receptor beta chain was sequenced during a study of CD8 T cells in Susac syndrome (dated by TCRdb to the late 2010s). A note on the overall study: Repertoire sequencing was used to test whether CD8+ T cell activation and differentiation in Susac syndrome was antigen driven. CD8+ T cell repertoire clonality was compared between eleven to twelve healthy donors, around 14 Susac syndrome patients and around 15 multiple sclerosis patients. The study at large found these results: The number of individuals in the TCR sequencing and HLA analysis was acknowledged as relatively small.

Peripheral blood CD8+ and CD4+ T cells from healthy donors, Susac syndrome patients and multiple sclerosis patients were profiled using high-throughput TCR beta sequencing. Healthy donors were age- and sex-matched controls. Bulk CD8+ and CD4+ T cells were purified magnetically by negative isolation, whereas CD8+ TEMRA cells were enriched by FACS. Blood was collected in EDTA tubes and processed within 24 hours, with PBMCs isolated through density gradient centrifugation. PBMCs intended for TCR sequencing were cryopreserved in liquid nitrogen and thawed later in a water bath at 37 degrees C. The sorted or isolated CD4+, CD8+ and CD8+ TEMRA cells had a purity of 90% or higher. RNA was extracted using the RNeasy kit, and roughly 0.45 to 1 microgram was reverse transcribed with random hexamers. TCR beta CDR3 regions were amplified with the immunoSEQ multiplex PCR assay covering 54 Vbeta and 13 Jbeta segments. PCR amplification bias was corrected using a synthetic template baseline for primer optimization and computational correction. Turning to the authors' computational methods: Reads were annotated to V, D and J genes per IMGT and analyzed with immunoSEQ Analyzer, keeping only productive sequences. Clonality was calculated as one minus the Shannon entropy normalized by log2 of the number of productive unique sequences. Public and private clones were assessed among the 100 most prevalent clones of each patient and control. Clones were defined as Susac-specific when absent from the healthy and MS cohorts, from about 1,100 published viral clones and from other ImmuneACCESS disease sequences. Using fastp trimming at Q25 and MiXCR clonotype assembly, TCRdb reanalyzed the public sequencing data and kept in-frame beta chains. Identical CDR3 proteins give one entry, which carries the most common genes and DNA. Clone size and V and J calls follow TCRdb, not the original study. This sample is represented by 75,000 to 100,000 distinct CDR3 sequences; approximately 94% of them were singletons. The ten largest clonotypes hold 0.2% to 0.3% of the sample.

With regard to this clonotype: Its antigen is unknown. There are no base qualities to consult, and no much larger clone falls within one base.

The CDR3 starts with the cysteine, ends with the valine, and has 15 residues. The CDR3 DNA has 45 bases and is translated from base 1. V and J are trimmed by 2 bases and 3 bases, and the gene matches miss 6 bases of the junction. The germline V gene (reference sequence) specifies MNHEY as CDR1 and SMNVEV as CDR2. The chain joins TRBV27 to TRBJ2-7, and 8 junction bases match TRBD1. Sequencing input: CD8+ T cells from PBMCs. The sequence was collected from a human donor in good health. CDR3 region: CASSLRGDRGYEQYV. Here is the DNA: TGTGCCAGCAGTTTAAGGGGTGACAGGGGCTACGAGCAGTACGTC.